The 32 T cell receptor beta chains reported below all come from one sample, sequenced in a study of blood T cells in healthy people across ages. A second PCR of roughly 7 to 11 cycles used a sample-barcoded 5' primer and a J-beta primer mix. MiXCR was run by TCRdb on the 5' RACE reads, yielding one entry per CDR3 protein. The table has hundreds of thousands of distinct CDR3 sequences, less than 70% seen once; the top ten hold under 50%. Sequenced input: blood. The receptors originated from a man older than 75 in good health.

CDR3 protein: CASSPTGLAGGLRQYF. The CDR3, as DNA: TGCGCCAGCAGCCCCACAGGGCTAGCGGGAGGTTTGAGGCAGTACTTC. The chain joins TRBV5-1 to TRBJ2-5; 11 bases align to TRBD2. CDR1 and CDR2 from the germline V gene are SGHRS and YFSETQ. V dropped 4 bases and J dropped 11; count of bases not matched to a gene: 16. The CDR3 contains 16 residues.

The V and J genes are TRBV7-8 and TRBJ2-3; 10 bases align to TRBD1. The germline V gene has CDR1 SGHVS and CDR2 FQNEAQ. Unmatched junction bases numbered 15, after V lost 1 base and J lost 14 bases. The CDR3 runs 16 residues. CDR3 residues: CASSLGRTGGHRYAYF. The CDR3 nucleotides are TGTGCCAGCAGCTTAGGTCGGACAGGGGGGCACAGATACGCGTATTTT.

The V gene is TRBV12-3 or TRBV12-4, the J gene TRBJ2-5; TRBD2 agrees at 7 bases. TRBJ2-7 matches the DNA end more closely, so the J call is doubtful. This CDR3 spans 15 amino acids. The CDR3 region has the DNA TGTGCCAGCAGCCCCGGGACTAATCCCCCCTACGAGCAGTACTTC. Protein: CASSPGTNPPYEQYF.

The CDR3 sequence is CASSVEGTSGTPRYEQFF. The CDR3, as DNA: TGTGCCAGCAGCGTAGAGGGAACTAGCGGGACCCCCCGGTATGAGCAGTTCTTC. The V gene is TRBV9, the J gene TRBJ2-1, with 10 bases fitting TRBD2. V was pared by 0 bases and J by 8 bases, with 14 bases of the junction left unmatched. This CDR3 has 18 amino acids. Per the germline V gene, CDR1 is SGDLS and CDR2 is YYNGEE.

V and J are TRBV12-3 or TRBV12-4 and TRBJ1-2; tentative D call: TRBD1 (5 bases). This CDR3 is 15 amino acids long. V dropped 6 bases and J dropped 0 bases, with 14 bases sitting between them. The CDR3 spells CASRRPGTSNYGYTF. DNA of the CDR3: TGTGCCAGCAGACGTCCCGGGACCTCTAACTATGGCTACACCTTC.

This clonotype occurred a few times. The CDR3 protein is CAIRADRGPYEQYF. The CDR3 bases are TGTGCCATCAGAGCGGACAGGGGACCCTACGAGCAGTACTTC. The gene calls are TRBV10-3 and TRBJ2-7; 9 positions agree with TRBD1. The ends lost 6 bases at V and 2 bases at J; junction bases unmatched: 5. The CDR3 consists of 14 residues. Germline CDR1 is ENHRY and CDR2 is SYGVKD.

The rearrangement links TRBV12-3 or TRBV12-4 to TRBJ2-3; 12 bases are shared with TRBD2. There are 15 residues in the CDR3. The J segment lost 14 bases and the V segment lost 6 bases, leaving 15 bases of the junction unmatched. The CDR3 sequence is CASSSSGGDVRYAYF. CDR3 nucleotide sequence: TGTGCCAGCAGCTCTAGCGGGGGGGATGTCAGATACGCGTATTTT.

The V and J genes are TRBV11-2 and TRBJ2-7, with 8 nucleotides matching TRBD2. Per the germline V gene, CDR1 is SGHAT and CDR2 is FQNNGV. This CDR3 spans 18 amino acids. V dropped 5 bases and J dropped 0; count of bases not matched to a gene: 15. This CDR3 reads CASSKHLAGGAISYEQYF. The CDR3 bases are TGTGCCAGCAGCAAACACTTGGCGGGAGGTGCTATCTCCTACGAGCAGTACTTC.

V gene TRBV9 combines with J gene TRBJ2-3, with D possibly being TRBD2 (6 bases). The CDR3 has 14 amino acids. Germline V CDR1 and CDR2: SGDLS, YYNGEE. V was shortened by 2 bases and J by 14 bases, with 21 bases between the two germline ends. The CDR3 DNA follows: TGTGCCAGCAGCGTGGACTATCAGCACAGATACGCGTATTTT. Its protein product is CASSVDYQHRYAYF. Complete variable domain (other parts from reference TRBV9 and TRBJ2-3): DSGVTQTPKHLITATGQRVTLRCSPRSGDLSVYWYQQSLDQGLQFLIQYYNGEERAKGNILERFSAQQFPDLHSELNLSSLELGDSALYFCASSVDYQHRYAYFGPGTRLTVL.

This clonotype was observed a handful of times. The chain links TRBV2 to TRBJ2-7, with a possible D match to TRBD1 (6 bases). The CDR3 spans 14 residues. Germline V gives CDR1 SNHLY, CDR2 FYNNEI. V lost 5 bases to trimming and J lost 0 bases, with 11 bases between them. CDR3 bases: TGTGCCAGCAGTCGGGAAGGGGGCTCCTACGAGCAGTACTTC. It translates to CASSREGGSYEQYF.

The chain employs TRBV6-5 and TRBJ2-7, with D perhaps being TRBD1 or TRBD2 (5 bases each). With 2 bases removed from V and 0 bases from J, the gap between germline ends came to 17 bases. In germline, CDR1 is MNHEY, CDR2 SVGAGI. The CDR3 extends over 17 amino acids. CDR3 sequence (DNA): TGTGCCAGCAGTTACCTTGCCAGCCAGAGGGGCTCCTACGAGCAGTACTTC. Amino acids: CASSYLASQRGSYEQYF.

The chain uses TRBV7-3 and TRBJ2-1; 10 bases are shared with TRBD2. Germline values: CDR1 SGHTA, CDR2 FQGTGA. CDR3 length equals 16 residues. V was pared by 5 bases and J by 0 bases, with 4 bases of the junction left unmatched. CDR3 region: CASSPSSGSSYNEQFF. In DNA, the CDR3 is TGTGCCAGCAGCCCCTCTAGCGGGAGCTCCTACAATGAGCAGTTCTTC.

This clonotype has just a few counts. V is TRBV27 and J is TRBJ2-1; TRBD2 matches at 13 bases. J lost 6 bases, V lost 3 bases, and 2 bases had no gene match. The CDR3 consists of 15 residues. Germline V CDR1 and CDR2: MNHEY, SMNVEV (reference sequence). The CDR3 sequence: CASSLGLAGINEQFF. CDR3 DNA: TGTGCCAGCAGTTTGGGACTAGCGGGAATCAATGAGCAGTTCTTC.

The CDR3 is CASSEGGGPSLWWTQETQYF. In nucleotides, the CDR3 is TGTGCCAGCAGTGAAGGGGGGGGACCGTCCCTCTGGTGGACTCAAGAGACTCAGTACTTC. The chain links TRBV6-1 to TRBJ2-7; 7 bases align to TRBD2. This CDR3 contains 20 residues. The germline V gene has CDR1 MNHNS and CDR2 SASEGT. J lost 10 bases, V lost 1 base, and 28 bases had no gene match.

The CDR3 is CASRGGIAGVNEQFF. CDR3 coding DNA: TGTGCCAGCAGGGGCGGGATAGCGGGGGTCAATGAGCAGTTCTTC. The rearrangement links TRBV25-1 to TRBJ2-1; 9 bases match TRBD2. This CDR3 is built from 15 residues. Trimming took 6 bases from V and 6 from J; bases not matched to a gene: 9. Germline loops: CDR1 MGHDK, CDR2 SYGVNS. Full variable domain (rest looked up from reference TRBV25-1 and TRBJ2-1): EADIYQTPRYLVIGTGKKITLECSQTMGHDKMYWYQQDPGMELHLIHYSYGVNSTEKGDLSSESTVSRIRTEHFPLTLESARPSHTSQYLCASRGGIAGVNEQFFGPGTRLTVL.

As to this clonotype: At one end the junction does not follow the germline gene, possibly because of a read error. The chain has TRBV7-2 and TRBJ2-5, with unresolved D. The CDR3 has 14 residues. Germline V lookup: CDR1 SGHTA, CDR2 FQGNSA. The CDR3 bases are TGTGCCAGCATCTTACGAGCAAGACAAGAGACCCAGTACTTC. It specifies CASILRARQETQYF.

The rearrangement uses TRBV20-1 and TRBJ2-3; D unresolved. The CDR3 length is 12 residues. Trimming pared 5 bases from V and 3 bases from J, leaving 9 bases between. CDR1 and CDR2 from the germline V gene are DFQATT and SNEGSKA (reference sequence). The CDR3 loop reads CSAGLPTDTQYF. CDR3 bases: TGCAGTGCTGGGCTCCCGACAGATACGCAGTATTTT.

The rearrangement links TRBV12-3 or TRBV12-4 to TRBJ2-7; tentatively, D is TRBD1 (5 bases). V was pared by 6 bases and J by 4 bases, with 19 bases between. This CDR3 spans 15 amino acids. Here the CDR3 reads CASRGKRGQGYEQYF. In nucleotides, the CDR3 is TGTGCCAGCAGGGGGAAAAGGGGCCAAGGTTACGAGCAGTACTTC.

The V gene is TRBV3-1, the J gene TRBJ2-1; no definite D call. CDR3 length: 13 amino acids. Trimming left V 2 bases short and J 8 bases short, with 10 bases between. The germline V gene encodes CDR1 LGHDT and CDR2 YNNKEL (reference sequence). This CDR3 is CASSQRPSYEQFF. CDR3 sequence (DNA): TGTGCCAGCAGCCAAAGACCCTCTTATGAGCAGTTCTTC.

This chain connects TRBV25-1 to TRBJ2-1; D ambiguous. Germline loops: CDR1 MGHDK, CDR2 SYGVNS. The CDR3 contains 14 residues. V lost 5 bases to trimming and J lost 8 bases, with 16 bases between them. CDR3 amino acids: CASSPRGGLDEQFF. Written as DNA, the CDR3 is TGTGCCAGCAGTCCCCGAGGTGGGTTGGATGAGCAGTTCTTC.

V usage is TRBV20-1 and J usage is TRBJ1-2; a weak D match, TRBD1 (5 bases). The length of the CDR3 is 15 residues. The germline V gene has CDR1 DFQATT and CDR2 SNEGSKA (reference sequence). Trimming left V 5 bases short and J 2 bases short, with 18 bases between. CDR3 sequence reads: CSAAPGSGGNYGYTF. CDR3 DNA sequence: TGCAGTGCTGCCCCCGGAAGCGGGGGGAACTATGGCTACACCTTC.

The CDR3 region is CASSPGTEQFF. DNA for the CDR3: TGTGCCAGCAGCCCCGGGACTGAGCAGTTCTTC. The chain joins TRBV11-2 to TRBJ2-1, with D perhaps matching TRBD1 or TRBD2 (5 bases each). The CDR3 length is 11 residues. V was pared by 5 bases and J by 9 bases, with 8 bases between. The germline V gene has CDR1 SGHAT and CDR2 FQNNGV.

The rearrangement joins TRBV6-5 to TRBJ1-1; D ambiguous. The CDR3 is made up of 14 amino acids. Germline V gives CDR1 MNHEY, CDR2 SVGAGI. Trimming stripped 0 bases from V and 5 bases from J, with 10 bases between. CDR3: CASSYSGVRTEAFF. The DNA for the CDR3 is TGTGCCAGCAGTTACTCCGGGGTTAGGACTGAAGCTTTCTTT.

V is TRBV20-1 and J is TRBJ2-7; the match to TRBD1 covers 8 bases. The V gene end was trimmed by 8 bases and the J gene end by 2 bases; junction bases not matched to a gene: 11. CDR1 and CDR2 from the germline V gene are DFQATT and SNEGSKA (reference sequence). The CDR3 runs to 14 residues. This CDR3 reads CSSKGQGETYEQYF. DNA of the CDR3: TGCAGTTCCAAAGGACAGGGTGAAACCTACGAGCAGTACTTC.

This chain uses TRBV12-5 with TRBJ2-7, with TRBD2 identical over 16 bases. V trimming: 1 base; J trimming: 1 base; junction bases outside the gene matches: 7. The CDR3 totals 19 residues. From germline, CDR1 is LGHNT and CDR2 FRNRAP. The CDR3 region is CASGLAPGTSGRESYEQYF. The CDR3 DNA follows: TGTGCTAGTGGTTTGGCCCCCGGGACTAGCGGGAGGGAGTCCTACGAGCAGTACTTC.

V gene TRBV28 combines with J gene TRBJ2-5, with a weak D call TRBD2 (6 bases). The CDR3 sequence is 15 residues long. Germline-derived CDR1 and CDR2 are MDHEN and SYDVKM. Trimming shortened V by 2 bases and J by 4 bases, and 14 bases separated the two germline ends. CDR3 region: CASSLSGGTGETQYF. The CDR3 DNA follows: TGTGCCAGCAGTTTAAGTGGGGGGACGGGAGAGACCCAGTACTTC.

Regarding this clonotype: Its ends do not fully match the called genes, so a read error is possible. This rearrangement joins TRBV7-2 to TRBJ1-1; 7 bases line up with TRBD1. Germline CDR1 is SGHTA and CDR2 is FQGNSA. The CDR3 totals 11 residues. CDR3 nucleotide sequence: TGTGCCGGCAGCTCCAGGGGGAAAGCTTTCTTT. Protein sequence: CAGSSRGKAFF.

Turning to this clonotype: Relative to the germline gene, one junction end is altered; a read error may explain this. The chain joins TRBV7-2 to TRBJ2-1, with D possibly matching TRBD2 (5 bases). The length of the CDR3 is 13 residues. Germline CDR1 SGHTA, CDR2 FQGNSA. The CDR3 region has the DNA TGTGCCAGCAGATCTACAGACTACAATGAGCGGTTCTTC. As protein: CASRSTDYNERFF. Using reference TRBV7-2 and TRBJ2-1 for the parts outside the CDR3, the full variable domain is GAGVSQSPSNKVTEKGKDVELRCDPISGHTALYWYRQSLGQGLEFLIYFQGNSAPDKSGLPSDRFSAERTGGSVSTLTIQRTQQEDSAVYLCASRSTDYNERFFGPGTRLTVL.

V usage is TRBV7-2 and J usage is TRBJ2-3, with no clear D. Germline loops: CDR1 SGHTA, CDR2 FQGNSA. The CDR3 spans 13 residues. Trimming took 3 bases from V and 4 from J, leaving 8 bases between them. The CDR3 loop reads CASSLGKADTQYF. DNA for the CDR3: TGTGCCAGCAGCTTGGGCAAGGCAGATACGCAGTATTTT. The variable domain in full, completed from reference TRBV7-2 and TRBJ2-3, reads GAGVSQSPSNKVTEKGKDVELRCDPISGHTALYWYRQSLGQGLEFLIYFQGNSAPDKSGLPSDRFSAERTGGSVSTLTIQRTQQEDSAVYLCASSLGKADTQYFGPGTRLTVL.

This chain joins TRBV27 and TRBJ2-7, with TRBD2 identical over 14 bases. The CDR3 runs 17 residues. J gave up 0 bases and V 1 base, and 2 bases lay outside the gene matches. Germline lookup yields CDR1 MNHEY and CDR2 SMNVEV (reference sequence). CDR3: CASSLWGLAGDSYEQYF. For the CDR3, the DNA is TGTGCCAGCAGTTTATGGGGACTAGCGGGAGACTCCTACGAGCAGTACTTC.

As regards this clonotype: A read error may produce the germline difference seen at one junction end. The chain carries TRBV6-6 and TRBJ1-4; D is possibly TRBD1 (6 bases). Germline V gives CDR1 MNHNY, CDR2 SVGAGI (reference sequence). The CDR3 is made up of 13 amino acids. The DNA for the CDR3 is TGTACCAGCGAAGGCAGGGGCTTTGAAAAACTGTTTTTT. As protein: CTSEGRGFEKLFF.

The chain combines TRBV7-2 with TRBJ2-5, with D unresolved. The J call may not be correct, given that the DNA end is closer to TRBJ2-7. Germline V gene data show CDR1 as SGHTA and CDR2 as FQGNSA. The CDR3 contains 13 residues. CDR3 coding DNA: TGTGCCAGCAGCTCCCCCATAACCGGCGAGCAGTACTTC. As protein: CASSSPITGEQYF.